These T cell receptor beta chains were read from a single sample in a study of T cells in Graves' hyperthyroidism and ophthalmopathy. A single record per CDR3 protein comes from TCRdb applying MiXCR to the multiplex PCR reads. The table has roughly 240,000 distinct CDR3 sequences, 24% seen once. Sequenced material: blood. The receptors derive from a woman aged 40 to 50 with Graves' ophthalmopathy. CDR3s leave out the opening cysteine and the closing phenylalanine or tryptophan. Clone size appears in some rows only: once, few, many, or a class for an expanded clone.

CDR3: ASTLVGRGNTEAF
V: TRBV7-2
size: NA
J: TRBJ1-1

CDR3: ASSLSGEPRNTEAF
V: TRBV7-8
size: many
J: TRBJ1-1

CDR3: ASSPPDRTGELF
V: TRBV18
size: many
J: TRBJ2-2

CDR3: ASSGLAKNIQY
V: TRBV7-9
size: many
J: TRBJ2-4

CDR3: ATSDPTEDYGYT
V: TRBV24-1
size: few
J: TRBJ1-2

CDR3: ASSKQRDNEKLF
V: TRBV12-3/TRBV12-4
size: NA
J: TRBJ1-4

CDR3: ASSGNTHMAGNTEAF
V: TRBV5-6
size: many
J: TRBJ1-1

CDR3: ASSGRTGHTEAF
V: TRBV5-8
size: few
J: TRBJ1-1

CDR3: ASSPKRVFQETQY
V: TRBV7-8
size: NA
J: TRBJ2-5

CDR3: SVDPSSTGELF
V: TRBV29-1
size: many
J: TRBJ2-2

CDR3: SARRTGSGYSNQPQH
V: TRBV20-1
size: NA
J: TRBJ1-5

CDR3: ASTDSGSRELF
V: TRBV19
size: many
J: TRBJ2-2

CDR3: ASSLAGGQKEQY
V: TRBV12-3/TRBV12-4
size: many
J: TRBJ2-7

CDR3: ASSTATRGPYEQY
V: TRBV5-1
size: many
J: TRBJ2-7

CDR3: ASSPLAGLGLEQY
V: TRBV7-2
size: many
J: TRBJ2-7

CDR3: ASSQDPGADTEAF
V: TRBV4-2
size: many
J: TRBJ1-1

CDR3: ASHGSEDYEQY
V: TRBV27
size: NA
J: TRBJ2-7

CDR3: ASSLGRAKQD
V: TRBV28
size: many
J: TRBJ2-7

CDR3: ASSPPHGEGQDYGYT
V: TRBV4-1
size: many
J: TRBJ1-2

CDR3: ASRSQGWRNTEAF
V: TRBV28
size: NA
J: TRBJ1-1

CDR3: ASKPRPGLPIY
V: TRBV27
size: many
J: TRBJ1-3

CDR3: ASTPSRTGGTEAF
V: TRBV19
size: many
J: TRBJ1-1

CDR3: ASSPGQRYYGYT
V: TRBV12-3/TRBV12-4
size: few
J: TRBJ1-2

CDR3: ASTHFLGESNEQY
V: TRBV28
size: NA
J: TRBJ2-7

CDR3: ASSQGNGLAVTYEQY
V: TRBV3-1
size: many
J: TRBJ2-7

CDR3: ASSPQRDTGELF
V: TRBV18
size: few
J: TRBJ2-2

CDR3: ASSQMGQGEQPQH
V: TRBV3-1
size: many
J: TRBJ1-5

CDR3: ASSQDHQGYTGELF
V: TRBV4-2
size: NA
J: TRBJ2-2

CDR3: ASSDPVGGNYGYT
V: TRBV7-9
size: many
J: TRBJ1-2

CDR3: ASSRILQGPYEQY
V: TRBV3-1
size: few
J: TRBJ2-7

CDR3: ASSLGHTGELF
V: TRBV7-9
size: many
J: TRBJ2-2

CDR3: ASSGEHYEQY
V: TRBV28
size: many
J: TRBJ2-7

CDR3: ASSQGDISYEQY
V: TRBV4-2
size: many
J: TRBJ2-7

CDR3: ASSLGGGDTEAF
V: TRBV5-1
size: many
J: TRBJ1-1

CDR3: AISGQGALVTEAF
V: TRBV10-3
size: many
J: TRBJ1-1

CDR3: ASSLQRSQPQH
V: TRBV12-3/TRBV12-4
size: few
J: TRBJ1-5

CDR3: SVLLAGATQTQY
V: TRBV29-1
size: NA
J: TRBJ2-5

CDR3: SARGGRVETQY
V: TRBV20-1
size: many
J: TRBJ2-5

CDR3: ASSLGQGTSAETQY
V: TRBV14
size: NA
J: TRBJ2-5

CDR3: ASSQGKVSTDTQY
V: TRBV3-1
size: few
J: TRBJ2-3

CDR3: ASSPFLGSYQETQY
V: TRBV6-1
size: NA
J: TRBJ2-5

CDR3: ASSWSPGQQTYEQY
V: TRBV5-1
size: once
J: TRBJ2-7

CDR3: ASSLNRGKEAF
V: TRBV7-3
size: many
J: TRBJ1-1

CDR3: ASSEVFRTETQY
V: TRBV6-1
size: NA
J: TRBJ2-5

CDR3: ASSRIQGRNTEAF
V: TRBV5-1
size: many
J: TRBJ1-1

CDR3: ASSLVGGSQETQY
V: TRBV7-2
size: many
J: TRBJ2-5

CDR3: ASSYGSRAQETQY
V: TRBV6-5
size: NA
J: TRBJ2-5

CDR3: ASSMVGLSGNTIY
V: TRBV28
size: many
J: TRBJ1-3

CDR3: SARGSRANYGYT
V: TRBV20-1
size: many
J: TRBJ1-2

CDR3: AWSTSGAYEQY
V: TRBV30
size: many
J: TRBJ2-7

CDR3: ASNGLAAKNLQY
V: TRBV2
size: few
J: TRBJ2-4

CDR3: ASSPRTLPWGYEQY
V: TRBV11-2
size: many
J: TRBJ2-7

CDR3: ASSSSDRVYGYT
V: TRBV6-5
size: NA
J: TRBJ1-2

CDR3: ASSFGASPNEY
V: TRBV7-9
size: NA
J: TRBJ2-7

CDR3: ASSYSETGAQH
V: TRBV6-2/TRBV6-3
size: NA
J: TRBJ1-5